The next 14 T cell receptor beta chains were all read from a single sample in a study of T-cell reconstitution after alpha-beta-depleted transplantation in children. Unique molecular identifiers featured in how the TCRbeta library was prepared. TCRdb fed the PCR reads into MiXCR, producing one record per CDR3 protein. The table lists about 290,000 distinct CDR3 sequences, 9.5% to 13% of them singletons. Sequences were derived from PBMCs, sampled before TCRalphabeta/CD19-depleted stem cell transplant. The receptors stem from a boy under two years old with acute myeloid leukemia, due to receive a stem cell transplant.

In this sample, this clonotype turned up a few times. V gene TRBV27 combines with J gene TRBJ2-7, with 15 positions matching TRBD2. J was trimmed by 0 bases and V by 5 bases; bases with no gene match: 11. This CDR3 comprises 19 residues. The germline V gene has CDR1 MNHEY and CDR2 SMNVEV (reference sequence). CDR3 sequence: CASSPLFGTSGRSSYEQYF. The CDR3 DNA reads as TGTGCCAGCAGTCCCCTATTCGGGACTAGCGGGAGGTCCTCCTACGAGCAGTACTTC.

This clonotype appeared many times. The chain uses TRBV12-3 or TRBV12-4 and TRBJ2-7; no clear D gene. The CDR3 has 12 amino acids. Trimming shortened V by 7 bases and J by 0 bases, and 7 bases separated the two germline ends. CDR3 in amino acids: CASTWGSYEQYF. The CDR3 DNA reads TGTGCCAGCACGTGGGGCTCCTACGAGCAGTACTTC.

In this sample, this clonotype turned up many times. The chain employs TRBV12-3 or TRBV12-4 and TRBJ2-1; 7 nucleotides align to TRBD2. This CDR3 has 15 residues. V was clipped by 7 bases and J by 0 bases; unmatched bases: 6. CDR3 sequence reads: CASTRRDYSYNEQFF. For the CDR3, the DNA is TGTGCCAGCACTCGCCGGGACTACTCCTACAATGAGCAGTTCTTC.

This clonotype was detected many times. The chain uses TRBV20-1 and TRBJ2-1, with TRBD2 matching 7 bases. Germline CDR1 and CDR2: DFQATT and SNEGSKA (reference sequence). CDR3 length: 15 residues. With V trimmed by 1 base and J by 4 bases, 7 bases remained unmatched. The CDR3 loop reads CSARVGLAVYNEQFF. CDR3 DNA sequence: TGCAGTGCTAGAGTCGGGCTAGCGGTTTACAATGAGCAGTTCTTC.

This chain uses TRBV28 with TRBJ2-6, with no clear D. There are 12 residues in the CDR3. CDR1 is MDHEN, CDR2 SYDVKM, per germline. CDR3 sequence reads: CPVDSGANVLTF. In nucleotides, the CDR3 is TGTCCGGTAGACTCTGGGGCCAACGTCCTGACTTTC.

This clonotype was found many times. The V gene is TRBV5-1, the J gene TRBJ1-1, with TRBD1 matching 7 bases. The CDR3 covers 17 residues. V was clipped by 0 bases and J by 0 bases; unmatched bases: 8. CDR1 is SGHRS, CDR2 YFSETQ, per germline. DNA of the CDR3: TGCGCCAGCAGCTTGGGTACGGGACAGCCTCTGAACACTGAAGCTTTCTTT. This gives the protein CASSLGTGQPLNTEAFF. Supplemented by reference TRBV5-1 and TRBJ1-1, the full variable domain reads KAGVTQTPRYLIKTRGQQVTLSCSPISGHRSVSWYQQTPGQGLQFLFEYFSETQRNKGNFPGRFSGRQFSNSRSEMNVSTLELGDSALYLCASSLGTGQPLNTEAFFGQGTRLTVV.

This clonotype was observed many times. The chain recombines TRBV25-1 with TRBJ1-1; D perhaps matches TRBD1 (5 bases). The germline V gene encodes CDR1 MGHDK and CDR2 SYGVNS. There are 15 residues in the CDR3. V was pared by 2 bases and J by 4 bases, with 14 bases between. The CDR3 reads CASSEGPRAGTEAFF. The CDR3 region has the DNA TGTGCCAGCAGTGAAGGGCCCAGGGCGGGCACTGAAGCTTTCTTT.

The chain carries TRBV10-3 and TRBJ2-3; D ambiguous. The CDR3 totals 14 residues. Between the trimmed V and J ends, which lost 2 bases and 0 bases, there was a span of 6 bases. Germline CDR1 ENHRY, CDR2 SYGVKD. CDR3 DNA: TGTGCCATCAGTGAGCGGGTTAGCACAGATACGCAGTATTTT. Its protein is CAISERVSTDTQYF.

This clonotype was seen repeatedly, ten times or more. The chain links TRBV3-1 to TRBJ2-3, with D maybe TRBD2 (6 bases). The CDR3 has 15 residues. The V end was cut by 1 base, the J end by 1 base, with 9 bases between. Germline V gene sequence: CDR1 LGHDT, CDR2 YNNKEL (reference sequence). The CDR3 loop reads CASSQVGEGTDTQYF. The CDR3 coding sequence is TGTGCCAGCAGCCAAGTCGGGGAGGGCACAGATACGCAGTATTTT.

Turning to this clonotype: A much bigger clone sits one base away, suggesting this may be a read error. J is TRBJ2-7 and V is TRBV10-3; 7 positions agree with TRBD2. Germline assignment: CDR1 ENHRY and CDR2 SYGVKD. V shed 9 bases, J shed 3 bases, and the junction held 14 bases outside the gene matches. The CDR3 totals 15 residues. CDR3 residues: CAIVSGTSVSYEQYF. CDR3 DNA sequence: TGTGCCATAGTCTCTGGCACTAGCGTGAGCTACGAGCAGTACTTC.

This clonotype was recorded many times. The V gene is TRBV18, the J gene TRBJ2-2; 7 bases are shared with TRBD2. Germline V gene sequence: CDR1 KGHSH, CDR2 LQKENI. The V segment lost 3 bases and the J segment 1 base; nucleotides outside the gene matches: 5. This CDR3 comprises 16 residues. Here the CDR3 reads CASSPSSGGNTGELFF. For the CDR3, the DNA is TGTGCCAGCTCACCCTCTAGCGGAGGGAACACCGGGGAGCTGTTTTTT. Together with reference TRBV18 and TRBJ2-2, the CDR3 gives the full variable domain: NAGVMQNPRHLVRRRGQEARLRCSPMKGHSHVYWYRQLPEEGLKFMVYLQKENIIDESGMPKERFSAEFPKEGPSILRIQQVVRGDSAAYFCASSPSSGGNTGELFFGEGSRLTVL.

The chain recombines TRBV19 with TRBJ1-5; the D gene is possibly TRBD1 (6 bases). V was shortened by 6 bases and J by 0 bases, with 15 bases between the two germline ends. The CDR3 is 16 amino acids. The germline V gene encodes CDR1 LNHDA and CDR2 SQIVND (reference sequence). The CDR3 DNA is TGTGCCAGTAGATGGAAACAGGGCTATAGCAATCAGCCCCAGCATTTT. Encoded protein: CASRWKQGYSNQPQHF.

This clonotype has at least ten counts. The chain recombines TRBV3-1 with TRBJ1-6; D remains ambiguous. The CDR3 has 13 residues. The germline CDR1 and CDR2 sequences are LGHDT and YNNKEL (reference sequence). The germline V and J ends were trimmed by 4 bases and 7 bases, with 8 bases remaining between them. The CDR3 DNA reads TGTGCCAGCAGCCGAGACCGGAATTCACCCCTCCACTTT. Residues: CASSRDRNSPLHF.

In its sample, this clonotype was seen many times. The chain combines TRBV15 with TRBJ2-1; TRBD2 might be the D (6 bases). Germline V gives CDR1 LNHNV, CDR2 YYDKDF (reference sequence). The CDR3 runs 13 residues. V lost 5 bases and J lost 5, with 10 bases in between. CDR3 DNA: TGTGCCACCAGCGTCGGGAGTGACAATGAGCAGTTCTTC. Its protein product is CATSVGSDNEQFF.